Given below is one TCR beta chain in context. The antigen this receptor binds is unknown. No base quality information exists; no much larger clone differs at one position. Reading the label with the study, this specimen's time point is: individuals recovered from natural SARS-CoV-2 infection. The immunoSEQ Assay was the method used to sequence TCRbeta CDR3 regions. After extraction, genomic DNA underwent amplification by bias-controlled multiplex PCR, followed by high-throughput sequencing. The source study handled its data this way. To quantify the absolute abundance of each unique TCRbeta CDR3 region, sequences were collapsed and filtered. Usable DNA was measured by amplifying reference genes present in all nucleated cells, and TCRbeta template counts were normalized to that usable DNA to estimate T cell fraction. Repertoire TCRs were annotated as SARS-CoV-2-specific by exact matching of V gene, CDR3 amino acid sequence and J gene to a known reactive TCR set. The reference SARS-CoV-2 TCR set was obtained from MIRA and was filtered for enrichment in COVID-19-positive ImmuneCODE repertoires, whereby public or cross-reactive TCRs were removed. Based on the MIRA antigens, annotated TCRs were further analysed at the level of specific ORF or position within ORF. Breadth was defined as the number of annotated unique rearrangements divided by the total number of unique productive rearrangements, and depth was defined as the summed frequency of the annotated unique rearrangements. Group comparisons of TCR breadth used two-sided Wilcoxon rank-sum tests. In TCRdb, the immuneACCESS table is reduced to in-frame sequences with V and J assigned. These tables do not hold every clone; where another copy was compared, an unresolved V gene accounts for under half, and the others remain unexplained. For V, J and clone size, that table is used; D and trimming come from the DNA. The sample table shows approximately 400,000 clones, and 92% are seen once. Roughly 3.9% of the sample comes from the top ten.

This entry belongs to a study of Ad26.COV2.S vaccination and SARS-CoV-2 variants (dated by TCRdb to the early 2020s). Background on the whole study: TCRbeta repertoire sequencing was used to assess the specificity and breadth of SARS-CoV-2-reactive T cell receptors after Ad26.COV2.S vaccination. A total of 32 samples were included in the TCR-sequenced set, comprising around 19 Ad26.COV2.S vaccine recipients, 5 placebo recipients and 8 SARS-CoV-2 convalescent individuals. The full study reports these points: The authors noted that total T cell responses may have been underestimated by the TCR breadth and depth analyses. Substantial breadth of spike-specific CD8+ and CD4+ T cell responses was reported after vaccination. Higher spike-specific TCR breadth was observed in Ad26.COV2.S recipients than in placebo recipients (P = 0.0014). Vaccine and placebo recipients had comparable non-spike TCR breadth, which fits with the vaccine containing only spike.

The V and J ends are trimmed by 4 bases and 4 bases, leaving 8 bases between them. Via the germline V gene (reference sequence), CDR1 is LNHDA and CDR2 SQIVND. The CDR3 holds 12 amino acids from the cysteine to the phenylalanine. This entry keeps only the CDR3 DNA: 36 bases, framed from base 1. The sequence joins TRBV19 to TRBJ2-7, with a weak D call of TRBD2 (5 bases match). The input for sequencing was peripheral blood, taken after recovery from COVID-19. The receptor was isolated from a human donor who had recovered from COVID-19. The CDR3 has the sequence CASSRGFYEQYF. The nucleotide sequence reads TGTGCCAGTAGTAGAGGGTTTTACGAGCAGTACTTC.